This T cell receptor beta chain was recovered during a study of T cells in Graves' hyperthyroidism and ophthalmopathy. Patients with uncontrolled infections, other autoimmune diseases, pregnancy or lactation were excluded. There were TCR beta CDR3 regions amplified from RNA transcripts. First-round RT-PCR of the TCR CDR3 relied on the HTBI primer set. MiXCR was run by TCRdb on the multiplex PCR reads, yielding one entry per CDR3 protein. Among about 740,000 distinct CDR3 sequences listed, less than 15% were seen once. CDR1 and CDR2 from the germline V gene are SGHDN and FVKESK. The CDR3 is 15 amino acids. Trimming cost V 0 bases and J 1 base, with 10 bases left between them.

The source is a woman aged 18 to 35 with Graves' hyperthyroidism. Sequences were obtained from blood. The chain uses TRBV14 and TRBJ2-7; weak D call: TRBD2 (5 bases). Here the CDR3 reads CASSQEAGLSYEQYF. The CDR3 DNA is TGTGCCAGCAGCCAAGAGGCGGGCTTATCCTACGAGCAGTACTTC.